This is a list of T cell receptor beta chains from one sample in a study of cytomegalovirus exposure and HLA in healthy donors. Here immunoSEQ multiplex PCR was the method, and the copy in TCRdb shows in-frame clones only, minus some. Of some 130,000 clones detected, roughly 82% appear once; the ten largest clones hold about 11%. Source material: PBMCs. The receptor set was obtained from a male donor in good health and CMV-seropositive. Both conserved end residues are part of each CDR3. D genes are given only for firm matches. The listing skips clone size in some rows; elsewhere it reads once, few, many or a size class.

j_call v_call d_call clone_size cdr3_nt cdr3_aa
TRBJ2-5 TRBV28 TRBD2 once TGTGCCAGCAGCCTGAGCGGGGTCCAAGAGACCCAGTACTTC CASSLSGVQETQYF
TRBJ1-6 TRBV19 NA once TGTGCCAGTACACTAGGACGGGGGAATTCACCCCTCCACTTT CASTLGRGNSPLHF
TRBJ1-1 TRBV9 NA few TGTGCCAGCAGCGTAGGTCTTTTGAGTGGAACTACTATGAACACTGAAGCTTTCTTT CASSVGLLSGTTMNTEAFF
TRBJ2-5 TRBV9 NA NA NA CASSTSGSETQYF
TRBJ2-3 TRBV5-1 NA few TGCGCCAGCAGCAGGGGCTTAAAGCGGGCGGGAAACACAGATACGCAGTATTTT CASSRGLKRAGNTDTQYF
TRBJ2-4 TRBV21-1 NA NA TGTGCCAGCAGCAAGAAGGGGCCAGGGGTTCCCAAAAACATTCAGTACTTC CASSKKGPGVPKNIQYF
TRBJ2-2 TRBV10-3 NA NA TGTGCCATCAGTTATAACAGGGACACCGGGGAGCTGTTTTTT CAISYNRDTGELFF
TRBJ2-3 TRBV11-1 NA NA TGTGCCAGCAGCTTATGGAGCAGGGCCGGAGATACGCAGTATTTT CASSLWSRAGDTQYF
TRBJ2-5 TRBV5-1 NA once TGCGCCAGCAGCTTAGACATGGAAGAGACCCAGTACTTC CASSLDMEETQYF
TRBJ1-6 TRBV5-1 NA NA TGCGCCAGCAGCTTGGTGGGGACAAGCTCCTATAATTCACCCCTCCACTTT CASSLVGTSSYNSPLHF
TRBJ2-7 TRBV6-5 TRBD2 NA TGTGCCAGCAGTCGGCAGGGACTAGCGCTAAACGAGCAGTACTTC CASSRQGLALNEQYF
TRBJ1-2 TRBV29-1 NA once TGCAGCGGTGAAGGCGGTTATGGCTACACCTTC CSGEGGYGYTF
TRBJ2-7 TRBV19 TRBD2 NA TGTGCCAGTAGTCAGGCGGGAGGCCCATACGAGCAGTACTTC CASSQAGGPYEQYF
TRBJ1-2 TRBV7-2 TRBD1 NA TGTGCCAGCAGCCCGGGACAGGGCTATGGCTACACCTTC CASSPGQGYGYTF
TRBJ2-7 TRBV19 TRBD1 once TGTGCCAGTAGCCGGACAGGGTATGCCTACGAGCAGTACTTC CASSRTGYAYEQYF
TRBJ2-1 TRBV18 NA once TGTGCCAGCTCACCCCGAGGTACAAACAATGAGCAGTTCTTC CASSPRGTNNEQFF
TRBJ2-5 TRBV27 TRBD1 NA TGTGCCAGCAGTTTATCCCAGGGGGCGGGGGAGACCCAGTACTTC CASSLSQGAGETQYF
TRBJ2-5 TRBV5-5 TRBD1 NA TGTGCCAGCAGCTTGGGTGCAGGGGGCATGGAGACCCAGTACTTC CASSLGAGGMETQYF
TRBJ2-2 TRBV29-1 NA NA TGCAGCGTGCTTGGCGGGGCGAACACCGGGGAGCTGTTTTTT CSVLGGANTGELFF
TRBJ1-1 TRBV7-9 NA NA TGTGCCAGCAGCCGCAGCGGGTCGAACACTGAAGCTTTCTTT CASSRSGSNTEAFF
TRBJ2-2 TRBV7-2 NA NA TGTGCCAGCAGCTTGGCGAGGAGTTCTAACACCGGGGAGCTGTTTTTT CASSLARSSNTGELFF
TRBJ2-3 TRBV15 NA NA TGTGCCACCACTGGGGACTCGAAGACAGATACGCAGTATTTT CATTGDSKTDTQYF
TRBJ1-2 TRBV29-1 NA once TGCAGTGTTGTACAATCGGGGGGAAGTGGCTACACCTTC CSVVQSGGSGYTF
TRBJ2-1 TRBV5-8 NA few TGTGCCAGCAGCTTTGCTGAGGGCTCCTACAATGAGCAGTTCTTC CASSFAEGSYNEQFF
TRBJ1-5 TRBV28 NA NA TGTGCCAAGAAACCAACAGGTGGGAGGAGACAGCCCCAGCATTTT CAKKPTGGRRQPQHF
TRBJ1-5 TRBV7-9 NA NA TGCGCCAGCAGCTTTGCCGGGACAAAATTGGGTAGCAATCAGCCCCAGCATTTT CASSFAGTKLGSNQPQHF
TRBJ2-7 TRBV7-9 NA NA TGTGCCAGCAGCTTAGCCCCCTTGACAGGCCTCTCCTACGAGCAGTACTTC CASSLAPLTGLSYEQYF
TRBJ1-2 TRBV10-3 TRBD1 once TGTGCCATCAGTGAGGGGACAGGAGATGGCTACACCTTC CAISEGTGDGYTF
TRBJ2-1 TRBV27 NA NA TGTGCCAGCAATCTAGTCCCGTCCTACAATGAGCAGTTCTTC CASNLVPSYNEQFF
TRBJ2-7 TRBV7-9 TRBD1 NA TGTGCCAGCAGCTTAGGAGGGGGCAGGTACGAGCGGTACTTC CASSLGGGRYERYF
TRBJ1-1 TRBV7-2 NA NA TGTGCCAGCAGCTTAGCGGGAGGGATGAACACTGAAGCTTTCTTT CASSLAGGMNTEAFF
TRBJ2-7 TRBV7-2 TRBD2 NA TGTGCCAGCAGCCTAAGATCCGGGAGGGGACTCGGGGGGTACGAGCAGTACTTC CASSLRSGRGLGGYEQYF
TRBJ1-2 TRBV6-5 NA NA TGTGCCAGCAGTCCCGTTATGTCTTATGGCTACACCTTC CASSPVMSYGYTF
TRBJ1-5 TRBV4-2 TRBD1 NA TGTGCCAGCAGCCGGACGACAGGGGGTAATCAGCCCCAGCATTTT CASSRTTGGNQPQHF
TRBJ2-7 TRBV10-2 TRBD2 NA TGCGCCAGCAGTGAGTCTAGGACTAGCGGGATCTACGAGCAGTACTTC CASSESRTSGIYEQYF
TRBJ2-7 TRBV30 TRBD1 NA TGTGCCTGGAGTGTAATAAGGGCATTGCAGGGGGCATTTCCCGAGCAGTACTTC CAWSVIRALQGAFPEQYF
TRBJ1-1 TRBV4-2 NA NA TGTGCCAGCAGCCAAGAGACAGTTATGAACACTGAAGCTTTCTTT CASSQETVMNTEAFF
TRBJ2-3 TRBV19 NA NA TGTGCCAGTAGTCAGCGGATCGTCACAGATACGCAGTATTTT CASSQRIVTDTQYF
TRBJ2-5 TRBV7-9 TRBD2 NA TGTGCCAGCAGCTTCCTGGAAGGGAGGGGAGAGACCCAGTACTTC CASSFLEGRGETQYF
TRBJ1-1 TRBV28 TRBD1 NA TGTGCCAGCAGTTCGACAGGGGCGGGGAACACTGAAGCTTTCTTT CASSSTGAGNTEAFF
TRBJ2-7 TRBV6-5 TRBD2 NA TGTGCCAGCAGTTACTCGACTAGCGGGGCCTACGAGCAGTACTTC CASSYSTSGAYEQYF
TRBJ1-1 TRBV28 TRBD1 NA TGTGCCAGCAGTTTGGGACAGGGGGCGAGAGCTTTCTTT CASSLGQGARAFF
TRBJ1-5 TRBV19 NA once TGTGCCAGTAGTGTGGCGGTTCAGCCCCAGCATTTT CASSVAVQPQHF
TRBJ2-1 TRBV27 TRBD1 NA TGTGCCAGCAGTTTTCGCACAGGGGCACTTTCCCTAGGTGAGCAGTTCTTC CASSFRTGALSLGEQFF
TRBJ1-4 TRBV28 NA few TGTGCCAGCAGCCGGACAGTACCTGATGAGAAACTGTTTTTT CASSRTVPDEKLFF
TRBJ1-4 TRBV27 NA few TGTGCCAGCAGTTCGACAGTTTCTGCAACTAATGAAAAACTGTTTTTT CASSSTVSATNEKLFF
TRBJ1-3 TRBV28 NA once TGTGCCAGCAGTTCCCTGATCAGCTCTGGAAACACCATATATTTT CASSSLISSGNTIYF
TRBJ2-5 TRBV19 NA few TGTGCCAGTAGTATTGAACAGGGCCAAGAGACCCAGTACTTC CASSIEQGQETQYF